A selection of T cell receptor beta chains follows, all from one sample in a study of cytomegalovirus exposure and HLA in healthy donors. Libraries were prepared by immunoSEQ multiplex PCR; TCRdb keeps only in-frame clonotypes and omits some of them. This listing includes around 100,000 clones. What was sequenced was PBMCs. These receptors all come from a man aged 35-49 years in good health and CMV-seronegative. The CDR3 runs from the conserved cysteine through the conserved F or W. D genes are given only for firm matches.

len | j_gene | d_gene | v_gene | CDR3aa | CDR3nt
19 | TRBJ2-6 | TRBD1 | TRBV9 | CASSVVGTGGLGGANVLTF | TGTGCCAGCAGCGTAGTTGGGACAGGGGGCTTGGGGGGGGCCAACGTCCTGACTTTC
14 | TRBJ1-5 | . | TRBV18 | CASSPGLSNQPQHF | TGTGCCAGCTCACCGGGACTGAGCAATCAGCCCCAGCATTTT
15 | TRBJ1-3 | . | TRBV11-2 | CASTLVGKAGNTIYF | TGTGCCAGCACCCTAGTCGGTAAAGCTGGAAACACCATATATTTT
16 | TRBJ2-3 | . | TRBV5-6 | CASSLFAGASTDTQYF | TGTGCCAGCAGCTTGTTTGCGGGGGCCTCCACAGATACGCAGTATTTT
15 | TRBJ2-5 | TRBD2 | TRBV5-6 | CASSLPGGARETQYF | TGTGCCAGCAGCTTGCCCGGGGGGGCCAGGGAGACCCAGTACTTC
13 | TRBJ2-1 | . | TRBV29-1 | CSGAITSYNEQFF | TGCAGCGGCGCAATTACCTCCTACAATGAGCAGTTCTTC
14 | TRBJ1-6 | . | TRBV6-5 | CASYPGTYNSPLHF | TGTGCCAGCTACCCCGGGACTTATAATTCACCCCTCCACTTT
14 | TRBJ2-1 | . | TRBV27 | CASTSTALYNEQFF | TGTGCCAGCACCTCGACAGCCCTATACAATGAGCAGTTCTTC
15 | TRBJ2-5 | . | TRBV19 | CASSSLSGVQETQYF | TGTGCCAGTAGTTCCCTCTCGGGGGTCCAAGAGACCCAGTACTTC
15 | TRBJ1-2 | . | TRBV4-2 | CASSQEGGFAYGYTF | TGTGCCAGCAGCCAAGAGGGCGGGTTCGCCTATGGCTACACCTTC
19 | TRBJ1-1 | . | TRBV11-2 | CASSLPHPNRFLGNTEAFF | TGTGCCAGCAGCCTCCCACATCCAAACAGGTTCTTGGGGAACACTGAAGCTTTCTTT
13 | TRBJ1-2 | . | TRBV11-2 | CASSLRRDAGYTF | TGTGCCAGCAGCTTGCGGAGGGATGCTGGCTACACCTTC
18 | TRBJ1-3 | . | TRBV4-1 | CASSQDPLGPGSGNTIYF | TGCGCCAGCAGCCAAGATCCCCTTGGCCCGGGCTCTGGAAACACCATATATTTT
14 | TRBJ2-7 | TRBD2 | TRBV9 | CASSAGTSFNEQYF | TGTGCCAGCAGCGCCGGGACTAGCTTCAACGAGCAGTACTTC
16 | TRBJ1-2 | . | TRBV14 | CASSQNLGSSNYGYTF | TGTGCCAGCAGCCAAAACCTGGGGAGTTCTAACTATGGCTACACCTTC